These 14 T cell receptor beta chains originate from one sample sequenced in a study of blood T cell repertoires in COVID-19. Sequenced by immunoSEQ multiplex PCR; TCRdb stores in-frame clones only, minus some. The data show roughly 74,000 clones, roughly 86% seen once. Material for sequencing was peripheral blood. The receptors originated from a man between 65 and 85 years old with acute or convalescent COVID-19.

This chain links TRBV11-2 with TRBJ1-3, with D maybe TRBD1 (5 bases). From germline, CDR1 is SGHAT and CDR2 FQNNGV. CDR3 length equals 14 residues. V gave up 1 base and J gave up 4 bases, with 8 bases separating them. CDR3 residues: CASSLGRAGNTIYF. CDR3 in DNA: TGTGCCAGCAGCTTAGGCAGGGCAGGAAACACCATATATTTT.

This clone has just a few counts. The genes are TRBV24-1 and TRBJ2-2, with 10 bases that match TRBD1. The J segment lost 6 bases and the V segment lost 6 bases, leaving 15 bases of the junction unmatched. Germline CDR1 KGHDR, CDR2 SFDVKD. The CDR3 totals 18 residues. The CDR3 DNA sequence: TGTGCCACCAGTCCACAACCCGCCGGGACAGGGGATTCCGGGGAGCTGTTTTTT. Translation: CATSPQPAGTGDSGELFF.

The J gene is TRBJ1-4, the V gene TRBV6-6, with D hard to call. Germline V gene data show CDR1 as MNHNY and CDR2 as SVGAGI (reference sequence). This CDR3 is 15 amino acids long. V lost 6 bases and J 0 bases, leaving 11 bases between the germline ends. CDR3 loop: CASSPTVPTNEKLFF. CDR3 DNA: TGTGCCAGCAGCCCTACAGTCCCAACTAATGAAAAACTGTTTTTT.

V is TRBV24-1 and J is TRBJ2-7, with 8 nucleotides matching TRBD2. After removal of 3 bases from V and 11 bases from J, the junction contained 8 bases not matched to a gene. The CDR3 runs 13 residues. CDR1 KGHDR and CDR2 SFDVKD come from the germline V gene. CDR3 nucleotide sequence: TGTGCCACCAGTGATGCCTTGTCGGGGGGGGAGTACTTC. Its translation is CATSDALSGGEYF.

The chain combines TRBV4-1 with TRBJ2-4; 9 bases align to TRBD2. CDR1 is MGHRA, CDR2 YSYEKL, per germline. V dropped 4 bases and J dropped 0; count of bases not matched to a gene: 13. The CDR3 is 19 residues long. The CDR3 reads CASSPLWAGGPRAKNIQYF. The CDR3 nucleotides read TGCGCCAGCAGCCCGCTGTGGGCGGGAGGGCCCAGAGCCAAAAACATTCAGTACTTC.

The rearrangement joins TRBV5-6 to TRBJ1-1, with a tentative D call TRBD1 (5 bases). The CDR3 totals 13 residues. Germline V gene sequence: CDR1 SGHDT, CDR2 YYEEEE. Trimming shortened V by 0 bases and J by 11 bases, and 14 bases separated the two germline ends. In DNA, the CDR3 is TGTGCCAGCAGCTTGGACAGACAGAGTGCGGCTTTCTTT. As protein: CASSLDRQSAAFF.

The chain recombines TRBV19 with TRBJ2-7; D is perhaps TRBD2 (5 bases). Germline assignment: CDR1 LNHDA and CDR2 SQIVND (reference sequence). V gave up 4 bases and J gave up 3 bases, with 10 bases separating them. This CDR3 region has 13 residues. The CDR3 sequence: CASSNTGDYEQYF. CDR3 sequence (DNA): TGTGCCAGTAGTAATACCGGGGACTACGAGCAGTACTTC.

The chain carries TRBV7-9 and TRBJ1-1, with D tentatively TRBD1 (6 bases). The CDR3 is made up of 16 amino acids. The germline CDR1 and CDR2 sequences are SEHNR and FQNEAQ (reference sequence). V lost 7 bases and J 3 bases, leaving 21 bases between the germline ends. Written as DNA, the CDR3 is TGTGCCAGCATCCCCCCCGGGGGGCGCGGGGACACTGAAGCTTTCTTT. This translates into CASIPPGGRGDTEAFF.

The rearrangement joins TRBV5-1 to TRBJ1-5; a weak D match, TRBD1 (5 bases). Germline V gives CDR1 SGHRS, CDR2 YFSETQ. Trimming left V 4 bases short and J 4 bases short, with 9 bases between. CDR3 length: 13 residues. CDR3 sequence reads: CASSREGNQPQHF. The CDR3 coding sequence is TGCGCCAGCAGCAGGGAGGGGAATCAGCCCCAGCATTTT.

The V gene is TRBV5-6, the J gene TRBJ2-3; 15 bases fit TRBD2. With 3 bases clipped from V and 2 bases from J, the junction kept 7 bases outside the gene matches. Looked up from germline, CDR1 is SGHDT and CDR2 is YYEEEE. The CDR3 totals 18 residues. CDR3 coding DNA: TGTGCCAGCAGCTCCATAGGACTAGCGGGGGGGGTCACAGATACGCAGTATTTT. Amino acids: CASSSIGLAGGVTDTQYF.

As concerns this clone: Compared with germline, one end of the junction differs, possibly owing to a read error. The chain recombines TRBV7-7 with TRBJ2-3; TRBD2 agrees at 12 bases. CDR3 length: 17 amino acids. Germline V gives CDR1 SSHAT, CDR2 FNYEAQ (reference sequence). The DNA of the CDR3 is TGTGCTAGCAGCTTAGGGCGGACTAGCGGGACGGAAGATACGCAGTATTTT. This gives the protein CASSLGRTSGTEDTQYF.

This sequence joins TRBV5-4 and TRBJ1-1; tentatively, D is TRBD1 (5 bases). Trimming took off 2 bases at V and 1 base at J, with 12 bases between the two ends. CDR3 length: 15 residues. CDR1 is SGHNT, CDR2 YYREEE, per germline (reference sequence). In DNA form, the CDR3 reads TGTGCCAGCAGCTTCGAAGGGGTAAGGAACACTGAAGCTTTCTTT. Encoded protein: CASSFEGVRNTEAFF.

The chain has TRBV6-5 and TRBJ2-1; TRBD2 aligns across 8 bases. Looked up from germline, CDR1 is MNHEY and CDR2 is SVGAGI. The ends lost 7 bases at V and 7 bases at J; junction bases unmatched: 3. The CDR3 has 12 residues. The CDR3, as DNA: TGTGCCAGCACCCCGGGAGGGAATGAGCAGTTCTTC. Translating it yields CASTPGGNEQFF.

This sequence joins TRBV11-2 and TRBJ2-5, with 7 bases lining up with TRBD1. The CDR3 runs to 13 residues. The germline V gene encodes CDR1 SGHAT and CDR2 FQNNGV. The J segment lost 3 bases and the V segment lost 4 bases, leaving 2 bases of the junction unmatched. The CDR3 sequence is CASSYTGEETQYF. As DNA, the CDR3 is TGTGCCAGCAGCTACACAGGGGAAGAGACCCAGTACTTC.